This entry features one TCR beta chain sequence. This clonotype was counted at least ten times. It has no known antigen specificity. No base-level quality is on record; no much larger clone is a single base apart. There are 16 amino acids in the CDR3, from cysteine to phenylalanine inclusive. Only the CDR3 part of the read is kept: 48 bases, read in frame from the first base. Looking up the germline V gene (reference sequence) yields CDR1 DFQATT and CDR2 SNEGSKA. V is pruned by 2 bases and J by 6 bases, leaving 10 bases of the junction without a gene match. This specimen belongs to a study of Graves' ophthalmopathy and Graves' hyperthyroidism listed by TCRdb under 2018. At the level of the whole study: Peripheral blood was collected at initial diagnosis, before any treatment. TCR beta repertoire signatures were used to distinguish Graves' ophthalmopathy from Graves' hyperthyroidism and to predict progression to ophthalmopathy. The roughly 90 discovery patients were divided at random into training and test sets in a 7:3 ratio. In five to seven hyperthyroidism patients, T-cell repertoires of thyroid tissue and blood were compared. For independent validation, a separate cohort was made up of 18 hyperthyroidism patients plus 17 patients who later progressed from hyperthyroidism to ophthalmopathy. Following sample collection, hyperthyroidism patients were given methimazole at a starting dose of 30 mg daily, and ophthalmopathy patients were given high-dose intravenous methylprednisolone. To explore V-J signatures that separate ophthalmopathy from hyperthyroidism, a discovery set of about a hundred patients was enrolled, consisting of about 45 with ophthalmopathy and some 56 with stable hyperthyroidism. In total, some 130 blood samples were TCR-sequenced: fewer than 50 ophthalmopathy, some 75 hyperthyroidism and some 17 hyperthyroidism-to-ophthalmopathy patients. What the authors observed across the whole study: Sample size was not statistically predetermined, and group allocation was not concealed from the investigators. Most expanded thyroid clonotypes with a frequency above 0.001 also appeared in blood, which suggests that blood repertoires may reflect the immune response in the thyroid. In validation, the model predicted ophthalmopathy progression with about 71% sensitivity and around 72% specificity; 12 predicted patients were CT-confirmed with GO in a median of around 6 months. In cross-validation, the 13-signature model distinguished ophthalmopathy from stable hyperthyroidism with around 90% sensitivity and about 81% specificity, while in the test set the corresponding values were roughly 80% and 75%.

For repertoire sequencing, TCR beta CDR3 regions were amplified from RNA transcripts. The first round was an RT-PCR using HTBI primers with the Qiagen OneStep RT-PCR kit, and this first round was followed by a second-round multiplex PCR, then size selection and purification. Libraries were sequenced on an Illumina HiSeq2000 using paired-end 100 bp reads. The published analysis was carried out like this. Reads were processed with SOAPnuke, discarding reads with adapters, uncalled bases, mean Phred below 15, or no exact constant-primer or identifier match. High-quality paired reads were merged with COPE v1.2.5. Unique nucleotide sequences were defined as clonotypes and aligned to IMGT TRB V, D and J references using MiTCR v1.1. The analysis was limited to V-J combinations with a frequency above 0.0001, which together covered 99.2% of the repertoires. A TCR clonal expansion and chaos score per V-J combination was defined as the ratio of F50 clonal expansion to chaos observed in the TCRdist matrix. Welch's t-statistics and random forest were used to reduce the features to 13 V-J combinations, which were then used as input to a naive Bayes classifier. The similarity between thyroid and blood repertoires was quantified using the Morisita-Horn index. Using fastp trimming at Q25 and MiXCR clonotype assembly, TCRdb reanalyzed the public sequencing data and kept in-frame beta chains. One record per CDR3 amino acid sequence lists the most common genes and DNA. V and J calls and clone size were set by TCRdb, not the authors. This sample lists 680,000 or so distinct CDR3 sequences; 22% were detected once. Clones ranked in the top ten supply approximately 6.9% of the sample.

Hyperthyroidism was defined as stable when no progression to ophthalmopathy occurred within 18 months of follow-up. Hyperthyroidism patients were newly diagnosed, were aged 18 to 65 years, and had a disease duration under 2 months. Patients were excluded if they had other autoimmune diseases, uncontrolled infections, pregnancy or lactation. Clinical symptoms, serum thyroxine, TRAb, thyroid ultrasound and orbital computed tomography were used for diagnosis. Using Ficoll-Paque density gradient centrifugation, PBMCs were isolated from approximately 11 ml of fresh peripheral blood. Total RNA was extracted using Trizol reagent, and RNA quality was checked on an Agilent 2100 Bioanalyzer.

Specimen: peripheral blood. The chain employs TRBV20-1 and TRBJ1-1, with TRBD1 matching 12 junction bases. The receptor's source is a woman younger than 35 with stable Graves' hyperthyroidism. Some clones in this sample may be carry-over from other donors' samples. Donor details come from another sample of the same person, matched by shared clones. The CDR3 reads as follows: CSARTFGGTGGPEAFF. The DNA sequence is given as TGCAGTGCTAGAACCTTCGGCGGGACAGGGGGCCCTGAAGCTTTCTTT.